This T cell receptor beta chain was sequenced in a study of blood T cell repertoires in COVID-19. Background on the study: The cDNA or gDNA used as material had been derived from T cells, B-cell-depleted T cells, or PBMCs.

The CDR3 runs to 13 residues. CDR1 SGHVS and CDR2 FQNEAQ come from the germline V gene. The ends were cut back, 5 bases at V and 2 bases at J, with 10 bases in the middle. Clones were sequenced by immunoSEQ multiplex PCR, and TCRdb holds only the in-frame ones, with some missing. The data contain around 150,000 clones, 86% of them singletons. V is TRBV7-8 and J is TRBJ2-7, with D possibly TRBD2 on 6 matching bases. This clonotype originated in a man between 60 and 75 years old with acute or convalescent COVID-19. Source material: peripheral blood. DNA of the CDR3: TGTGCCAGCAGCCAACTAGCAACCTACGAGCAGTACTTC. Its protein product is CASSQLATYEQYF. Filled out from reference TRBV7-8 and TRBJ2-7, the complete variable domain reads GAGVSQSPRYKVAKRGQDVALRCDPISGHVSLFWYQQALGQGPEFLTYFQNEAQLDKSGLPSDRFFAERPEGSVSTLKIQRTQQEDSAVYLCASSQLATYEQYFGPGTRLTVT.